These 7 T cell receptor beta chains came from one sample sequenced in a study of Graves' ophthalmopathy and Graves' hyperthyroidism. Scientists amplified the TCR beta CDR3 regions from RNA transcripts. After a first-round RT-PCR with HTBI primers, a second-round multiplex PCR was run. TCRdb called the multiplex PCR reads again in MiXCR, with one record for every CDR3 protein. The profile covers around 1,200,000 distinct CDR3 sequences, with about 36% appearing a single time and more than 9.5% taken by the ten largest. Sequencing used peripheral blood or thyroid tissue (not recorded which). The receptors come from an adult man with Graves' hyperthyroidism.

This clonotype showed up just once. The chain couples TRBV10-3 to TRBJ1-5, with D perhaps TRBD1 (5 bases). Trimming cost V 6 bases and J 7 bases, with 16 bases left between them. Germline V lookup: CDR1 ENHRY, CDR2 SYGVKD. This CDR3 contains 14 residues. The CDR3 spells CAIRAGQGDQPQHF. In DNA, the CDR3 is TGTGCCATCAGGGCGGGCCAGGGCGACCAGCCCCAGCATTTT.

The J gene is TRBJ1-5, the V gene TRBV7-2; TRBD1 aligns across 7 bases. The CDR3 is 15 amino acids. The J segment lost 0 bases and the V segment lost 8 bases, leaving 7 bases of the junction unmatched. Germline V gene sequence: CDR1 SGHTA, CDR2 FQGNSA. In DNA form, the CDR3 reads TGTGCCAGCGACCCGGGACAGTATAGCAATCAGCCCCAGCATTTT. This encodes CASDPGQYSNQPQHF.

This clonotype was detected many times. The rearrangement links TRBV19 to TRBJ2-2; D possibly corresponds to TRBD2 (5 bases). CDR1 is LNHDA, CDR2 SQIVND, per germline (reference sequence). Trimming pared 5 bases from V and 2 bases from J, leaving 21 bases between. The CDR3 has 18 amino acids. The CDR3 DNA sequence: TGTGCCAGTAGTCCCCGAGGGAGCGTTGAGGATAACACCGGGGAGCTGTTTTTT. Its translation is CASSPRGSVEDNTGELFF.

This clonotype showed up many times. V usage is TRBV11-2 and J usage is TRBJ1-3; unclear D gene. The germline V gene has CDR1 SGHAT and CDR2 FQNNGV. This CDR3 is built from 16 residues. The V gene lost 4 bases and the J gene lost 3 bases, with 16 bases spanning the gap. The CDR3 DNA reads as TGTGCCAGCAGCTCACCGAAGAGTTTGGTTGGAAACACCATATATTTT. This translates into CASSSPKSLVGNTIYF.

J is TRBJ1-6 and V is TRBV19, with unresolved D. Germline V gene data show CDR1 as LNHDA and CDR2 as SQIVND (reference sequence). V was clipped by 0 bases and J by 17 bases, with 8 bases between them. CDR3 size: 11 residues. The CDR3 here is CASSIDRTFHF. The CDR3 DNA sequence: TGTGCCAGTAGTATAGATCGTACCTTCCACTTT. The full variable domain, its missing parts supplied by reference TRBV19 and TRBJ1-6, is DGGITQSPKYLFRKEGQNVTLSCEQNLNHDAMYWYRQDPGQGLRLIYYSQIVNDFQKGDIAEGYSVSREKKESFPLTVTSAQKNPTAFYLCASSIDRTFHFGNGTRLTVT.

This clonotype was counted many times. J is TRBJ1-1 and V is TRBV10-3, with D unclear. V lost 4 bases, J lost 1 base, and 7 bases lay in between. CDR1 is ENHRY, CDR2 SYGVKD, per germline. The CDR3 runs 13 residues. CDR3 DNA: TGTGCCATCAGTGCTATGGGGAACACTGAAGCTTTCTTT. This gives the protein CAISAMGNTEAFF.

The V and J genes are TRBV15 and TRBJ1-5; no clear D gene. The CDR3 covers 13 residues. The V gene's germline CDR1 is LNHNV and CDR2 YYDKDF (reference sequence). The germline V and J ends were trimmed by 6 bases and 7 bases, with 13 bases remaining between them. The CDR3 protein is CATRRDLGQPQHF. As DNA, the CDR3 is TGTGCCACCAGAAGGGATTTGGGGCAGCCCCAGCATTTT. Drawing the rest from reference TRBV15 and TRBJ1-5, the complete variable domain is DAMVIQNPRYQVTQFGKPVTLSCSQTLNHNVMYWYQQKSSQAPKLLFHYYDKDFNNEADTPDNFQSRRPNTSFCFLDIRSPGLGDTAMYLCATRRDLGQPQHFGDGTRLSIL.